This T cell receptor (beta chain) was captured in a study of blood T cells in healthy people across ages. The study's findings and limits: Because donor CMV status was unknown, expanded clonotype changes were possibly confounded.

Germline assignment: CDR1 SQVTM and CDR2 ANQGSEA. V trimming: 7 bases; J trimming: 1 base; junction bases outside the gene matches: 6. The length of the CDR3 is 13 residues. A word on this clonotype: Its antigen remains unidentified.

The use of a sample-barcoded 5' primer and a J-beta primer mix characterized a second PCR of roughly 6 to 11 cycles. From the 5' RACE reads, TCRdb called clonotypes with MiXCR, one entry per CDR3 protein. The profile shows some 1.5 million distinct CDR3 sequences, roughly 30% of them singletons. Sequencing was performed on blood. The chain employs TRBV29-1 and TRBJ1-2; 7 bases map to TRBD1. The clonotype comes from a woman aged 25-40 years in good health. CDR3 region: CSGRDSFNYGYTF. Written as DNA, the CDR3 is TGCAGCGGACGGGACAGTTTTAACTATGGCTACACCTTC.